Listed here is a single TCR beta chain. Its cognate antigen has yet to be identified. A single base separates this from a much larger clone, so it may be a read error. This entry belongs to a study of tumor and adjacent non-tumor tissue in lung cancer (dated by TCRdb to the late 2010s). Study-level background: By cancer type, the cohort comprised some 13 adenocarcinoma patients, a couple of squamous cell carcinoma patients and 1 small cell lung cancer patient. Among the roughly 15 patients, ages ranged from roughly 30 to 76 years, roughly ten were men and 5 were women, and disease was TNM stage I to III. Sequencing produced around 130,000,000 productive TCRbeta reads in total, an average of about 4.5 million reads per sample. The study compared bulk TCRbeta repertoires from lung tumor tissue and matched distant non-tumor lung tissue of about 14 lung cancer patients. For each patient, one tumor sample and one normal lung sample were taken, giving thirty paired specimens that underwent TCRbeta CDR3 sequencing. Summary of the overall study and its limitations: Peripheral blood was not sequenced, so blood TCRbeta repertoires were not examined in the lung cancer patients of the study. The sequencing platform is not named in the methods, and unique molecular identifiers are not mentioned. Significantly higher TCR diversity was found in younger patients, and higher tumor TCR diversity was associated with shorter overall and disease-free survival. Tumor tissue showed significantly higher TCR diversity (inverse Simpson) than normal lung tissue, at 431.37 vs 166.20 (P = 0.0075, Mann-Whitney U test). The cohort had only about 14 patients, and the authors noted that larger samples and more detailed clinical data are needed. In normal lung, the top 100 clones accounted for a significantly larger cumulative share of the repertoire than in tumor tissue.

RNA was extracted from bulk unsorted tissue and checked for quality with a NanoDrop ND-1000 and an Agilent 2100. The normal lung samples consisted of distant non-tumor tissue collected more than 3 cm from the tumor edge. The donors were newly diagnosed lung cancer patients admitted for thoracic surgery in China from August to November 2014 who had not received prior chemotherapy. Anyone who had undergone radiotherapy or chemotherapy before, or who had another cancer at the same time, was left out of the study. Surgical tissue pieces of about 1-2.3 cm3 were preserved in RNAlater solution and were kept at -80 degrees C until use. From the germline V gene, CDR1 is MNHEY and CDR2 is SVGEGT. The CDR3, cysteine through phenylalanine, is 14 amino acids long. Only CDR3 DNA remains: 42 bases, in frame from the first base. The method was multiplex PCR. Sequenced on an Illumina HiSeq 2500. TCRbeta libraries were built by three rounds of nested PCR using primers (Table S4), following protocols modified from ARM-PCR. Before sequencing, PCR products of 200-500 bp were cut from the gel and purified using the QIAquick gel extraction kit. As for how the authors treated the data: Trimmomatic was used to clean the reads, FLASH merged the cleaned reads into complete CDR3 sequences, and MiTCR assigned the sequences to V(D)J germline segments. VDJtools was used to compute clonal diversity as the inverse Simpson's index. Productive reads were defined as in-frame sequences without a premature stop codon. The public sequencing data were trimmed at Q25 with fastp and processed into clonotypes with MiXCR by TCRdb, which kept only in-frame beta chains. Each CDR3 protein gets just one entry, which takes the most common genes and DNA from the rows behind it. TCRdb's processing, not the study's, gives the V and J calls here. This sample comprises around 100,000 distinct CDR3 sequences, 65% of them detected only once. Of the sample, around 19% falls within the top ten clones.

Sample: distant non-tumor lung tissue. This sequence uses TRBV6-2 or TRBV6-3 and TRBJ2-5; possibly the D gene is TRBD2, per 5 matching bases. This receptor was taken from a young man with non-small cell lung cancer. The DNA is TGTGCCAGCAGTTACTCGCGGGCCCAAGAGACCCACTACTTC. Translation gives CASSYSRAQETHYF.